Each of the 6 T cell receptor beta chains below was sequenced from the same sample in a study of blood T cells in healthy people across ages. Then a second PCR, running roughly 7 to 11 cycles, was carried out with a sample-barcoded 5' primer and a J-beta primer mix. TCRdb used MiXCR to reprocess the 5' RACE reads, holding one entry per CDR3 protein. The sample includes under 750,000 distinct CDR3 sequences, under 55% of them seen just once. Source material: blood. Receptor source: an elderly man in good health.

The chain couples TRBV9 to TRBJ2-1, with TRBD1 matching over 9 bases. Germline V lookup: CDR1 SGDLS, CDR2 YYNGEE. There are 17 residues in the CDR3. The V gene end was trimmed by 0 bases and the J gene end by 3 bases; junction bases not matched to a gene: 7. CDR3: CASSVAIRQGDYNEQFF. The CDR3 DNA reads as TGTGCCAGCAGCGTAGCTATTCGACAGGGGGACTACAATGAGCAGTTCTTC.

This clonotype has just a few counts. The chain employs TRBV28 and TRBJ2-7; 9 nucleotides line up with TRBD2. From germline, CDR1 is MDHEN and CDR2 SYDVKM. This CDR3 spans 17 amino acids. V lost 1 base to trimming and J lost 3 bases; unmatched junction nucleotides: 10. CDR3 amino acids: CASSLSASGTAGYEQYF. The CDR3 DNA reads TGTGCCAGCAGTTTATCGGCTAGCGGGACGGCCGGCTACGAGCAGTACTTC.

The chain uses TRBV20-1 and TRBJ1-5; no clear D. CDR3 length: 14 amino acids. V gave up 3 bases and J gave up 3 bases, with 12 bases separating them. Per germline, CDR1 DFQATT and CDR2 SNEGSKA (reference sequence). The DNA of the CDR3 is TGCAGTGCTAGTCGATTAAGCTACAATCAGCCCCAGCATTTT. Protein product: CSASRLSYNQPQHF.

The chain has TRBV6-2 or TRBV6-3 and TRBJ2-5, with D possibly being TRBD2 (5 bases). The germline V gene encodes CDR1 MNHEY and CDR2 SVGEGT. The germline V and J ends were trimmed by 7 bases and 11 bases, with 14 bases remaining between them. The CDR3 contains 11 residues. The CDR3 loop reads CASKDWEEQYF. The CDR3 coding sequence is TGTGCCAGCAAGGACTGGGAAGAGCAGTACTTC.

The rearrangement uses TRBV20-1 and TRBJ2-1; D possibly matches TRBD1 or TRBD2 (5 bases each). The CDR3 covers 17 residues. V was cut by 2 bases and J by 0 bases, with 17 bases left in between. Germline CDR1 is DFQATT and CDR2 is SNEGSKA (reference sequence). CDR3 sequence: CSARSLEGLRSYNEQFF. Written as DNA, the CDR3 is TGCAGTGCTAGATCGCTCGAGGGGCTACGCTCCTACAATGAGCAGTTCTTC.

This clonotype came up a few times. Here the CDR3 DNA reads TGTGCCAGCAGCACGAGACCTGAGCGGGAGCTGGCAGATACGCAGTATTTT. Translated: CASSTRPERELADTQYF. V usage is TRBV11-2 and J usage is TRBJ2-3, with 8 bases lining up with TRBD2. The V gene's germline CDR1 is SGHAT and CDR2 FQNNGV. CDR3 size: 17 residues. The junction had 14 bases not matched to a gene; V was cut back by 5 bases and J by 4 bases.